Listed here is a single TCR beta chain. These data are taken from a study of control samples from healthy donors and cancer patients. The table came from immunoSEQ multiplex PCR; TCRdb's copy has only in-frame clones and leaves some out. The data show 400,000 to 450,000 clones, with 80% to 95% seen just once and around 6.4% held by the top ten. This receptor was identified in a man aged 40-49 years with head and neck cancer. The sample was PBMCs.

The CDR3 region is CASTMLLLAGGPGETQYF. Here the CDR3 DNA reads TGTGCCAGCACCATGCTCCTGCTAGCGGGAGGGCCGGGAGAGACCCAGTACTTC. The J gene is TRBJ2-5, the V gene TRBV2, with TRBD2 matching 12 bases. The V gene's germline CDR1 is SNHLY and CDR2 FYNNEI. This CDR3 has 18 amino acids. V lost 7 bases and J lost 4; bases outside the gene matches: 16.